The 27 T cell receptor beta chains below come from one sample, sequenced in a study of neurological immune-mediated disorders. TCRdb processed the 5' RACE reads anew with MiXCR; each CDR3 protein has one entry. Of about 50,000 distinct CDR3 sequences listed, 9% to 12% are singletons. The material sequenced was PBMCs. These receptors originate from a middle-aged woman with HTLV-1-associated myelopathy (HAM/TSP).

Ten or more counts support this clonotype. The J gene is TRBJ2-5, the V gene TRBV7-2, with D possibly being TRBD2 (5 bases). CDR1 is SGHTA, CDR2 FQGNSA, per germline. V was pared by 5 bases and J by 2 bases, with 9 bases between. CDR3 length equals 13 residues. In DNA form, the CDR3 reads TGTGCCAGCAGCACGGGGTGGCAAGAGACCCAGTACTTC. As protein: CASSTGWQETQYF.

At least ten counts were recorded for this clonotype. V is TRBV30 and J is TRBJ1-2; TRBD1 might be the D (6 bases). The ends were cut back, 3 bases at V and 6 bases at J, with 11 bases in the middle. This CDR3 contains 12 residues. The germline CDR1 and CDR2 sequences are GTSNPN and SVGIG (reference sequence). CDR3 region: CAWSGGGHGYTF. The CDR3 DNA reads as TGTGCCTGGAGCGGGGGGGGCCATGGCTACACCTTC.

Worth noting for this clonotype: Germline and junction disagree at one end, which may indicate a read error. The chain recombines TRBV6-5 with TRBJ1-1, with D perhaps matching TRBD1 (5 bases). The CDR3 has 14 amino acids. Germline values: CDR1 MNHEY, CDR2 SVGAGI. CDR3 protein: CASSLRRVGTKALF. In DNA form, the CDR3 reads TGTGCCAGCAGTCTCCGCAGGGTAGGCACTAAAGCTCTCTTT.

This clonotype was counted ten times or more. The chain has TRBV20-1 and TRBJ2-3; tentatively, D is TRBD2 (6 bases). CDR1 and CDR2 (germline): DFQATT, SNEGSKA (reference sequence). V gave up 6 bases and J gave up 4 bases, with 11 bases separating them. The CDR3 totals 12 residues. DNA for the CDR3: TGCAGTGCGACTAGAGAGGCAGATACGCAGTATTTT. Protein sequence: CSATREADTQYF.

This clonotype was counted at least ten times. The chain links TRBV5-1 to TRBJ1-1; D gene uncertain. Germline CDR1 reads SGHRS; CDR2 reads YFSETQ. V was clipped by 3 bases and J by 1 base, with 13 bases between them. This CDR3 has 15 amino acids. CDR3 protein: CASSSHTTTNTEAFF. The CDR3 nucleotides are TGCGCCAGCAGCTCGCACACCACTACGAACACTGAAGCTTTCTTT.

This clonotype was seen many times. V gene TRBV4-1 combines with J gene TRBJ1-6; possibly TRBD1 for D (5 bases). Per the germline V gene, CDR1 is MGHRA and CDR2 is YSYEKL. The V end was cut by 4 bases, the J end by 9 bases, with 22 bases between. This CDR3 has 17 amino acids. The CDR3 protein is CASSRVGIQGITSPLHF. DNA for the CDR3: TGCGCCAGCAGCCGAGTTGGGATTCAGGGAATCACTTCACCCCTCCACTTT.

This clonotype came up many times. V is TRBV4-1 and J is TRBJ1-2; no clear D gene. From germline, CDR1 is MGHRA and CDR2 YSYEKL. The germline V and J ends were trimmed by 0 bases and 4 bases, with 18 bases remaining between them. There are 17 residues in the CDR3. The CDR3 sequence is CASSQDTLQRPVYGYTF. DNA for the CDR3: TGCGCCAGCAGCCAAGATACTTTACAGAGACCCGTCTATGGCTACACCTTC.

This clonotype showed up many times. J is TRBJ2-6 and V is TRBV5-1, with D possibly TRBD1 on 5 matching bases. V lost 2 bases and J 2 bases, leaving 17 bases between the germline ends. Germline V lookup: CDR1 SGHRS, CDR2 YFSETQ. This CDR3 is 18 amino acids long. CDR3 region: CASSFTNRTTTGANVLTF. The CDR3 region has the DNA TGCGCCAGCAGCTTCACCAATCGGACAACGACTGGGGCCAACGTCCTGACTTTC.

In this sample, this clonotype turned up many times. The V call is TRBV7-6, the J call TRBJ1-6, with D possibly matching TRBD1 (6 bases). Trimming removed 5 bases at V and 8 bases at J, with 13 bases between. Germline V gene sequence: CDR1 SGHVS, CDR2 FNYEAQ. This CDR3 comprises 14 residues. The CDR3 coding sequence is TGTGCCAGCAGCCCCGGGGGGGCGGATTCACCCCTCCACTTT. Encoded protein: CASSPGGADSPLHF.

This clonotype came up many times. The V call is TRBV2, the J call TRBJ2-7; 10 nucleotides agree with TRBD1. Germline CDR1 and CDR2: SNHLY and FYNNEI. V lost 8 bases and J lost 7; bases outside the gene matches: 8. The CDR3 is made up of 13 amino acids. As DNA, the CDR3 is TGTGCCAGCCACAGGGGACAGGGGCGTGAGCAGTACTTC. It translates to CASHRGQGREQYF.

This clonotype has a count of ten or more. The chain couples TRBV5-1 to TRBJ2-1; no clear D gene. V was trimmed by 0 bases and J by 0 bases, leaving 10 bases between them. CDR1 is SGHRS and CDR2 is YFSETQ in the germline V gene. The CDR3 has 16 residues. The DNA for the CDR3 is TGCGCCAGCAGCTTGGACACGGCGAGCTCCTACAATGAGCAGTTCTTC. The encoded protein is CASSLDTASSYNEQFF.

This clonotype was found many times. This chain uses TRBV29-1 with TRBJ2-1; unclear D gene. Germline V gene sequence: CDR1 SQVTM, CDR2 ANQGSEA. CDR3 length equals 11 residues. Trimming cost V 5 bases and J 7 bases, with 9 bases left between them. CDR3 DNA sequence: TGCAGCGTTCGACCGGCTAATGAGCAGTTCTTC. Translated, it gives CSVRPANEQFF.

At least ten counts were recorded for this clonotype. The rearrangement joins TRBV14 to TRBJ2-7, with a tentative D call TRBD1 (5 bases). CDR3 size: 17 residues. V lost 0 bases and J 4 bases, leaving 19 bases between the germline ends. Germline CDR1 and CDR2: SGHDN and FVKESK. This chain's CDR3 is CASSQEKWTRRPYEQYF. The CDR3, as DNA: TGTGCCAGCAGCCAAGAAAAGTGGACAAGGAGACCTTACGAGCAGTACTTC.

In its sample, this clonotype was seen many times. The genes are TRBV3-1 and TRBJ2-7, with TRBD2 matching 7 bases. The CDR3 runs to 15 residues. Germline CDR1 and CDR2: LGHDT and YNNKEL (reference sequence). The trim removed 2 bases at V and 1 base at J, leaving 5 bases unmatched. The CDR3 spells CASSQSGDGSYEQYF. DNA of the CDR3: TGTGCCAGCAGCCAAAGCGGGGACGGGTCCTACGAGCAGTACTTC.

This clonotype has at least ten counts. The chain employs TRBV18 and TRBJ2-5; 8 bases fit TRBD1. The CDR3 is 16 amino acids. From germline, CDR1 is KGHSH and CDR2 LQKENI. The V and J ends lost 2 bases and 1 base, in that order; junction bases with no gene match: 6. The CDR3 loop is CASSPMGQGAQETQYF. The CDR3 coding sequence is TGTGCCAGCTCACCAATGGGGCAGGGGGCCCAAGAGACCCAGTACTTC. Full variable domain (outside the CDR3, taken from reference TRBV18 and TRBJ2-5): NAGVMQNPRHLVRRRGQEARLRCSPMKGHSHVYWYRQLPEEGLKFMVYLQKENIIDESGMPKERFSAEFPKEGPSILRIQQVVRGDSAAYFCASSPMGQGAQETQYFGPGTRLLVL.

This clonotype appeared many times. The chain uses TRBV20-1 and TRBJ2-3; tentative D call: TRBD2 (6 bases). The V end was cut by 6 bases, the J end by 3 bases, with 19 bases between. The CDR3 is 15 residues long. Looked up from germline, CDR1 is DFQATT and CDR2 is SNEGSKA (reference sequence). The CDR3 region has the DNA TGCAGTGCCATGCGGGCCACGGGGGTAACAGATACGCAGTATTTT. It codes for CSAMRATGVTDTQYF.

This clonotype was seen ten or more times. This chain connects TRBV7-8 to TRBJ2-2, with 8 bases matching TRBD1. V shed 3 bases and J 4 bases; nucleotides not matched to a gene: 1. Germline V gene data show CDR1 as SGHVS and CDR2 as FQNEAQ. This CDR3 spans 14 amino acids. The CDR3 spells CASSFTGGTGELFF. The CDR3 bases are TGTGCCAGCAGCTTTACAGGGGGCACCGGGGAGCTGTTTTTT.

In this sample, this clonotype turned up many times. This chain connects TRBV27 to TRBJ1-1; D is uncertain. Per the germline V gene, CDR1 is MNHEY and CDR2 is SMNVEV (reference sequence). V lost 0 bases to trimming and J lost 4 bases, with 6 bases between them. CDR3 length equals 13 residues. Here the CDR3 reads CASSLSRFTEAFF. CDR3 DNA sequence: TGTGCCAGCAGTTTATCCAGGTTCACTGAAGCTTTCTTT.

This clonotype was seen repeatedly, ten times or more. V is TRBV4-1 and J is TRBJ1-4; D is perhaps TRBD1 (6 bases). This CDR3 has 14 amino acids. Germline-derived CDR1 and CDR2 are MGHRA and YSYEKL. Trimming took off 2 bases at V and 5 bases at J, with 9 bases between the two ends. The CDR3 DNA reads as TGCGCCAGCAGCCAACGGGACATGAATGAAAAACTGTTTTTT. It is translated as CASSQRDMNEKLFF.

This clonotype has at least ten counts. The chain joins TRBV7-9 to TRBJ2-1, with 7 bases matching TRBD1. This CDR3 has 15 amino acids. The germline CDR1 and CDR2 sequences are SEHNR and FQNEAQ (reference sequence). Unmatched junction bases numbered 15, after V lost 3 bases and J lost 13 bases. The CDR3 loop is CASSFLQDRPRVQFF. The CDR3 DNA follows: TGTGCCAGCAGCTTCCTACAGGACAGGCCGAGGGTCCAGTTCTTC.

This clonotype was seen ten or more times. V is TRBV7-2 and J is TRBJ1-2; D remains ambiguous. V lost 5 bases and J lost 8, with 18 bases in between. From germline, CDR1 is SGHTA and CDR2 FQGNSA. This CDR3 region has 14 residues. CDR3 in amino acids: CASSPYLRSMGYTF. DNA for the CDR3: TGTGCCAGCAGCCCCTACCTCCGCTCTATGGGCTACACCTTC.

This clonotype was picked up many times. This chain links TRBV3-1 with TRBJ2-3; the match to TRBD1 covers 9 bases. J gave up 3 bases and V 4 bases, and 8 bases lay outside the gene matches. The CDR3 covers 16 residues. Germline-derived CDR1 and CDR2 are LGHDT and YNNKEL (reference sequence). CDR3 sequence reads: CASSRETGGETDTQYF. DNA of the CDR3: TGTGCCAGCAGCCGAGAAACAGGGGGCGAAACAGATACGCAGTATTTT.

This clonotype was recorded many times. The genes are TRBV6-2 or TRBV6-3 and TRBJ2-5; D call uncertain. The CDR3 consists of 13 residues. V was shortened by 7 bases and J by 0 bases, with 9 bases between the two germline ends. Per the germline V gene, CDR1 is MNHEY and CDR2 is SVGEGT. The CDR3 spells CASKNGYQETQYF. CDR3 bases: TGTGCCAGCAAAAACGGCTACCAAGAGACCCAGTACTTC.

This clonotype was counted at least ten times. The genes are TRBV5-1 and TRBJ1-2, with 8 nucleotides matching TRBD1. V shed 0 bases and J 2 bases; nucleotides not matched to a gene: 3. Germline-derived CDR1 and CDR2 are SGHRS and YFSETQ. The CDR3 is made up of 15 amino acids. The CDR3 spells CASSLAGQGNYGYTF. As DNA, the CDR3 is TGCGCCAGCAGCTTGGCAGGACAGGGAAACTATGGCTACACCTTC.

This clonotype was recorded many times. The chain combines TRBV2 with TRBJ1-2; a weak D match, TRBD1 (5 bases). The V and J ends lost 3 bases and 3 bases respectively, with 8 bases between them. The CDR3 is made up of 13 amino acids. Germline V gives CDR1 SNHLY, CDR2 FYNNEI. For the CDR3, the DNA is TGTGCCAGCAGTGAGGGGGAAGACTATGGCTACACCTTC. This sequence encodes CASSEGEDYGYTF.

There are a few counts of this clonotype. J is TRBJ2-2 and V is TRBV5-8; weak D call: TRBD1 (6 bases). V dropped 4 bases and J dropped 4 bases, with 23 bases sitting between them. CDR3 length: 18 amino acids. Germline V CDR1 and CDR2: SGHTS, YDEGEE. The CDR3, as DNA: TGTGCCAGCAGCCTACTTCCCCCTTCTACAGGGTCCACCGGGGAGCTGTTTTTT. Its translation: CASSLLPPSTGSTGELFF.

This clonotype has a count of ten or more. This chain joins TRBV20-1 and TRBJ1-1; maybe TRBD1 (6 bases). The V end was cut by 5 bases, the J end by 6 bases, with 13 bases between. From germline, CDR1 is DFQATT and CDR2 SNEGSKA (reference sequence). The CDR3 contains 12 residues. The DNA of the CDR3 is TGCAGTGCTGGGGGCTGGGGGTCTGAAGCTTTCTTT. It translates to CSAGGWGSEAFF.